Listed below are T cell receptor beta chains from one sample, sequenced in a study of T cells in localized non-small cell lung cancer. Profiled with immunoSEQ multiplex PCR; TCRdb holds only in-frame clones, not every one. Among around 31,000 clones, about nine tenths were seen once, and the ten largest hold approximately 10%. Material: peripheral blood, obtained before any cancer treatment. The receptors were sampled from a woman aged 40-69 years with stage I lung adenocarcinoma. The CDR3 runs from the conserved cysteine through the conserved F or W. Each record gives: D gene, clone size, J gene, V gene, CDR3 protein, CDR3 DNA. The D gene is left open where the match is weak. The listing skips clone size in some rows; elsewhere it reads once, few, many or a size class.

d_gene: -
abundance: -
j_gene: TRBJ2-1
v_gene: TRBV6-1
CDR3aa: CASIPGVGSYNEQFF
CDR3nt: TGTGCCAGCATTCCGGGCGTAGGCTCCTACAATGAGCAGTTCTTC

d_gene: -
abundance: -
j_gene: TRBJ1-5
v_gene: TRBV7-9
CDR3aa: CASSEGTAVNQPQHF
CDR3nt: TGTGCCAGCAGCGAAGGGACCGCGGTGAATCAGCCCCAGCATTTT

d_gene: TRBD2
abundance: once
j_gene: TRBJ2-1
v_gene: TRBV5-1
CDR3aa: CASSLGLAGTYNEQFF
CDR3nt: TGCGCCAGCAGCTTGGGGCTAGCGGGAACCTACAATGAGCAGTTCTTC

d_gene: -
abundance: -
j_gene: TRBJ1-2
v_gene: TRBV11-3
CDR3aa: CASSLRPGAGNYGYTF
CDR3nt: TGTGCCAGCAGCTTAAGGCCCGGGGCAGGGAACTATGGCTACACCTTC

d_gene: TRBD1
abundance: -
j_gene: TRBJ1-2
v_gene: TRBV11-2
CDR3aa: CASSPGQGRERDYGYTF
CDR3nt: TGTGCCAGCAGCCCCGGACAGGGGAGGGAGCGTGACTATGGCTACACCTTC

d_gene: -
abundance: -
j_gene: TRBJ2-1
v_gene: TRBV4-1
CDR3aa: CASSQVRGSYNEQFF
CDR3nt: TGCGCCAGCAGCCAAGTGCGTGGCTCCTACAATGAGCAGTTCTTC

d_gene: -
abundance: -
j_gene: TRBJ1-6
v_gene: TRBV9
CDR3aa: CASSVEGGWNSPLHF
CDR3nt: TGTGCCAGCAGCGTAGAGGGGGGGTGGAATTCACCCCTCCACTTT

d_gene: -
abundance: -
j_gene: TRBJ2-1
v_gene: TRBV2
CDR3aa: CASSRSGARATNEQFF
CDR3nt: TGTGCCAGCAGTAGGTCGGGGGCCCGGGCAACGAATGAGCAGTTCTTC

d_gene: -
abundance: -
j_gene: TRBJ1-4
v_gene: TRBV6-5
CDR3aa: CASSYTVNEKLFF
CDR3nt: TGTGCCAGCAGTTACACGGTTAATGAAAAACTGTTTTTT

d_gene: -
abundance: -
j_gene: TRBJ2-7
v_gene: TRBV6-5
CDR3aa: CASSSSVGSYYYEQYF
CDR3nt: TGTGCCAGCAGTTCTAGCGTAGGTTCCTACTACTACGAGCAGTACTTC

d_gene: TRBD2
abundance: -
j_gene: TRBJ2-1
v_gene: TRBV4-2
CDR3aa: CASSQGTSGRGNEQFF
CDR3nt: TGTGCCAGCAGCCAGGGGACTAGCGGGAGGGGGAATGAGCAGTTCTTC

d_gene: TRBD1
abundance: once
j_gene: TRBJ1-5
v_gene: TRBV6-5
CDR3aa: CASSYGRGHQPQHF
CDR3nt: TGTGCCAGCAGTTACGGCAGGGGGCATCAGCCCCAGCATTTT